The clone carrying this TCR beta chain was counted a few times. What it binds is unknown. These data come from a study of vaccination and CD4 T cells after COVID-19. Study at large: Two of the convalescents were Hispanic, and convalescents were six males and four females. Study results and limitations: Within convalescent individuals, 304 out of 307 vaccine-specific clones proved to be spike mono-reactive.

The germline V gene encodes CDR1 LNHNV and CDR2 YYDKDF (reference sequence). The CDR3 loop spans 13 amino acids. V dropped 4 bases and J dropped 2 bases, with 8 bases sitting between them. The Oncomine TCR Beta short-read assay sequenced DNA from cultured CD4+ T cells. TCRdb ran MiXCR on the PCR reads and lists one entry per CDR3 protein. The sample contains some 16,000 distinct CDR3 sequences, roughly 50% of which appear only once. Specified time point: late sampling 161 to 241 days after vaccination in a few convalescent patients. Documented treatment: roughly 11-day PBMC culture with coronavirus spike peptide pools or control peptides (ViraFEST assay). Wells that each held 1.5 million to 2 million PBMCs were cultured with around 9.4 IU/ml IL-2 and approximately 10 ug/ml peptide pools. Half the growth medium was swapped for new IL-2 medium on days 3 and 7.

This chain links TRBV15 with TRBJ1-2; D is ambiguous. This clonotype was obtained from a human donor who had recovered from COVID-19. Sequencing was performed on CD4+ T cells from blood, cultured in vitro, taken about 7 months after SARS-CoV-2 vaccination. In nucleotides, the CDR3 is TGTGCCACCAGCATCCAGGCCAACTATGGCTACACCTTC. Its translation is CATSIQANYGYTF.